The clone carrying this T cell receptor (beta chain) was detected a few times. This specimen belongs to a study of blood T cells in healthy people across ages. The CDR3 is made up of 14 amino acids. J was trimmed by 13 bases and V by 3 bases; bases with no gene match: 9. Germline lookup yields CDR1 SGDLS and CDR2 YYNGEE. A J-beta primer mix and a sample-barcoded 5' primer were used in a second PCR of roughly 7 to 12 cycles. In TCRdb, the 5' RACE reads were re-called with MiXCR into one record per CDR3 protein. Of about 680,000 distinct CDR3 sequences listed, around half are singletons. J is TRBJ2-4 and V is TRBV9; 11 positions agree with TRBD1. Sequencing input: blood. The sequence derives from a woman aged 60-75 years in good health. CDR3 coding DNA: TGTGCCAGCAGCGCCGGACAGGGGGCGCGGGAGCAGTACTTC. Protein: CASSAGQGAREQYF.